The present TCR beta chain was sequenced within a study of blood T cell repertoires in COVID-19. The overall study: There were acute and convalescent COVID-19 samples, and they came from the United States, Italy and Spain.

V gave up 0 bases and J gave up 8 bases; unmatched junction bases: 11. The germline V gene has CDR1 SGDLS and CDR2 YYNGEE. The CDR3 spans 17 residues. Some clones are missing from TCRdb's copy, which holds only in-frame ones; the method was immunoSEQ multiplex PCR. Of approximately 210,000 clones detected, around 88% appear once; the ten largest clones hold around 1.4%. Sequenced input: peripheral blood. This sequence was found in a man between 18 and 35 years old with active or convalescent COVID-19. V gene TRBV9 combines with J gene TRBJ2-1; 10 nucleotides align to TRBD2. The CDR3 nucleotides are TGTGCCAGCAGCGTAGGATTTAGCGGGAGGCCGGGGGATGAGCAGTTCTTC. Translation gives CASSVGFSGRPGDEQFF.